This paragraph reports one T cell receptor (beta chain). As yet, its antigen is unknown. Time point given: newly diagnosed, previously untreated cHL patient sample. Magnetic depletion of unwanted cells isolated CD4+ T cells from thawed PBMCs. Comparator PBMCs were from newly diagnosed, untreated classical Hodgkin lymphoma. Profiling relied on immunoSEQ multiplex PCR, and the TCRdb table lists in-frame clones only, not all of them. The sample shows more than 25,000 clones, around 92% of them seen only once. These data are taken from a study of PD-1 blockade in classical Hodgkin lymphoma. Study observations and caveats: Relative to healthy donors, newly diagnosed patients reportedly had lower baseline TCR diversity, which was reported as lower still in relapsed/refractory patients. Prior therapy or disease activity may underlie the repertoire differences, whose causes remain undefined.

V was trimmed by 2 bases and J by 2 bases, leaving 12 bases between them. The V gene's germline CDR1 is SGHRS and CDR2 YFSETQ. This CDR3 has 15 amino acids. Sequenced material: CD4+ T cells from blood. This sequence was found in a human donor with classical Hodgkin lymphoma. This chain joins TRBV5-1 and TRBJ2-3; D call uncertain. CDR3 bases: TGCGCCAGCAGCTTAGCAGTCCGAACCACAGATACGCAGTATTTT. It yields the protein CASSLAVRTTDTQYF.